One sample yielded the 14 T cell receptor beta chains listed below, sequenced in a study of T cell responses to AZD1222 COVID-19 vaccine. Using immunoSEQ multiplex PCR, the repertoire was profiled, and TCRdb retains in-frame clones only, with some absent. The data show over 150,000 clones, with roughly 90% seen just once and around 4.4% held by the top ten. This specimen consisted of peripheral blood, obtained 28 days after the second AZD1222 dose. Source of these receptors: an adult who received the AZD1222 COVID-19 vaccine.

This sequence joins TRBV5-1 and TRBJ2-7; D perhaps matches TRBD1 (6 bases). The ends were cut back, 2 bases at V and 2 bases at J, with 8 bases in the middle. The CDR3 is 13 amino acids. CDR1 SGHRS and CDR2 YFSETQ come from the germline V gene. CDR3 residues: CASSFDRPYEQYF. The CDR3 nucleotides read TGCGCCAGCAGCTTCGACAGGCCCTACGAGCAGTACTTC.

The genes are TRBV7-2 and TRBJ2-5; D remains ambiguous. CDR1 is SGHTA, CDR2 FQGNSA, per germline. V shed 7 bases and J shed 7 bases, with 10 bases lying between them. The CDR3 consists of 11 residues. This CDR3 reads CASIPSGTQYF. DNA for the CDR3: TGTGCCAGCATCCCGTCGGGGACCCAGTACTTC.

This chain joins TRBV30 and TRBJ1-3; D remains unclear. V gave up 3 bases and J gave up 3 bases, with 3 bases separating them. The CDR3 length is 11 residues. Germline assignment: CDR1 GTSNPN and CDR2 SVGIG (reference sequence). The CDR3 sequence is CAWSYGNTIYF. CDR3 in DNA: TGTGCCTGGAGCTATGGAAACACCATATATTTT.

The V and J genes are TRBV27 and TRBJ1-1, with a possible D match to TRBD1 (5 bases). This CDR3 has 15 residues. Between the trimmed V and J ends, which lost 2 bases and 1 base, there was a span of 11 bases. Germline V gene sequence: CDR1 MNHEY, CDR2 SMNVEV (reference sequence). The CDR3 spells CASSLTGGRNTEAFF. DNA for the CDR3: TGTGCCAGCAGTTTAACAGGAGGGAGGAACACTGAAGCTTTCTTT.

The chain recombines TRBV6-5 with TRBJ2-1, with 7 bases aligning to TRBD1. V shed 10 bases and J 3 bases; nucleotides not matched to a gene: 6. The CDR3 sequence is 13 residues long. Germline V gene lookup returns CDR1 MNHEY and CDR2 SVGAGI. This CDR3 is CATLGQNYNEQFF. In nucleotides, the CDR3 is TGTGCCACCTTGGGACAGAACTACAATGAGCAGTTCTTC.

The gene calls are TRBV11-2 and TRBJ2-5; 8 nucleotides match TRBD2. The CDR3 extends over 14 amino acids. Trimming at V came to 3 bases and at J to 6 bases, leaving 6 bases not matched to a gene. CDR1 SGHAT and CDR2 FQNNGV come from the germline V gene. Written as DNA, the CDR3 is TGTGCCAGCAGCTTGGTGCGGGGGGCGCAGACCCAGTACTTC. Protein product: CASSLVRGAQTQYF.

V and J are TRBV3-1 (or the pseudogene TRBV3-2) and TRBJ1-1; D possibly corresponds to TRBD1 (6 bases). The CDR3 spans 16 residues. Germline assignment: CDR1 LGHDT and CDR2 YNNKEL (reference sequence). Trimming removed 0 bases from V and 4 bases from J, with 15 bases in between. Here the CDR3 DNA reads TGTGCCAGCAGCCAAGAAAGGGGGATAGGGGGCACTGAAGCTTTCTTT. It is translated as CASSQERGIGGTEAFF.

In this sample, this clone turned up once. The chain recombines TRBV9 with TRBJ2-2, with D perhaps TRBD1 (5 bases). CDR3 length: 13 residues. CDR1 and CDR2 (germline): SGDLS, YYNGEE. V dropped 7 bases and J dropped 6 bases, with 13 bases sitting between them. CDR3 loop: CASAGPFAGELFF. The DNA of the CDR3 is TGTGCCAGCGCAGGGCCCTTCGCCGGGGAGCTGTTTTTT.

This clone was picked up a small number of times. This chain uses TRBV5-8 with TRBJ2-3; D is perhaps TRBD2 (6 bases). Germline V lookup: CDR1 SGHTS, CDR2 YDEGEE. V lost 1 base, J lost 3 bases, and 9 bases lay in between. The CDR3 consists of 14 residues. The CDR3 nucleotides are TGTGCCAGCAGCTTGCCAGGGAGGACAGATACGCAGTATTTT. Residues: CASSLPGRTDTQYF.

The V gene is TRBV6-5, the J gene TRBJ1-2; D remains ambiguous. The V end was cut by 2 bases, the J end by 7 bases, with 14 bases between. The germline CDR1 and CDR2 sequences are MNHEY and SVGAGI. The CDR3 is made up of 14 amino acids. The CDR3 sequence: CASSYVISSGGYTF. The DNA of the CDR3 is TGTGCCAGCAGTTACGTCATTAGTTCTGGTGGCTACACCTTC.

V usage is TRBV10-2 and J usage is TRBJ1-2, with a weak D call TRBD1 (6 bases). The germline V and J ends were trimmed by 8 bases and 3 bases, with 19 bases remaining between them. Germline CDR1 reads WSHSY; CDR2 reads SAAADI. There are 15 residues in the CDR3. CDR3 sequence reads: CASRGGQGRDYGYTF. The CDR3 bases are TGCGCCAGCCGGGGGGGTCAGGGGCGGGACTATGGCTACACCTTC.

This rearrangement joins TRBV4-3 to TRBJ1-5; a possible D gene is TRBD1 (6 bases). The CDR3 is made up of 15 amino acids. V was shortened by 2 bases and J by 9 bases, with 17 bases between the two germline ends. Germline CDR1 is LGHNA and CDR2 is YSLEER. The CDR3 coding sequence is TGCGCCAGCAGCCAAAGGTGGGGGGGGCCAGGGCCCCAGCATTTT. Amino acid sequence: CASSQRWGGPGPQHF.

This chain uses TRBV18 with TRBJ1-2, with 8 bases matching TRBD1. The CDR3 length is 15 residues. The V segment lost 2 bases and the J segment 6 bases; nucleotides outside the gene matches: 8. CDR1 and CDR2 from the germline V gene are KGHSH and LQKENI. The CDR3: CASSPGHRGYDGYTF. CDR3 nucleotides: TGTGCCAGCTCACCAGGGCACAGGGGGTATGATGGCTACACCTTC.

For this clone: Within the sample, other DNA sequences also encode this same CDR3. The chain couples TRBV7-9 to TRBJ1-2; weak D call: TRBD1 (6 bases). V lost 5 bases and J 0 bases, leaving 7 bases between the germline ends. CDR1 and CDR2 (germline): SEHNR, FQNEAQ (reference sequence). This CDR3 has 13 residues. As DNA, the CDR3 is TGTGCCAGCAGCCGGGACACTAACTATGGCTACACCTTC. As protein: CASSRDTNYGYTF.